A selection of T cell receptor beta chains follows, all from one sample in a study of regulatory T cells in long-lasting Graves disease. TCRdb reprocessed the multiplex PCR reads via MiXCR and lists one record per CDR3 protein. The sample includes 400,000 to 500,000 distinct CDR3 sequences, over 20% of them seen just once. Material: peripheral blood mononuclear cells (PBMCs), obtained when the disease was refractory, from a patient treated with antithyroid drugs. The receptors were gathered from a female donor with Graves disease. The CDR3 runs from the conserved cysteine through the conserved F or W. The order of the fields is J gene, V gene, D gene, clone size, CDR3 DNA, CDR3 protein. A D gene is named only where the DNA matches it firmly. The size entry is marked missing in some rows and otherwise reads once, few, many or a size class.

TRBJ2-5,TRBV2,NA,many,TGTGCCAGCCAACCCGGGACATTGAGAGAGACCCAGTACTTC,CASQPGTLRETQYF
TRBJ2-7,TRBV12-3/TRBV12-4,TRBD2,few,TGTGCCAGCAGTCCTCGCGGGGCGGGGGGGATCTCCGAGCAGTACTTC,CASSPRGAGGISEQYF
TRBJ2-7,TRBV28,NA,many,TGTGCCTCCTCCTACCGGGACGGAAATTCCTACGAGCAGTACTTC,CASSYRDGNSYEQYF
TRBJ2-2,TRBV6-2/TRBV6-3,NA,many,TGTGCCAGCGGGCAACAGGGAACTTCTGGGGAGCTGTTTTTT,CASGQQGTSGELFF
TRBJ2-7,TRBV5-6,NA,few,TGTGCCAGCAGCTTCCGTGCAGGGCCCCACGAGCAGTACTTC,CASSFRAGPHEQYF
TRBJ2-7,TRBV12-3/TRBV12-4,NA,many,TGTGCCAGCAGACCCGACCGGGGCTCTCAGCAGTACTTC,CASRPDRGSQQYF
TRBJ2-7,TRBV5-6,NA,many,TGTGCCAGCAGCCTCGGGACTGACTACGAGCAGTACTTC,CASSLGTDYEQYF
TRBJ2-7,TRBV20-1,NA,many,TGCAGTGCTAGGTTAGCGGACTCCTACGAGCAGTACTTC,CSARLADSYEQYF
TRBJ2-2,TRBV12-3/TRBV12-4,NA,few,TGTGCCAGCAGTTTGCAGGAGGTAACCGGGGAGCTGTTTTTT,CASSLQEVTGELFF
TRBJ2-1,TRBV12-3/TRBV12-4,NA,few,TGTGCCAGCATTCTCTCAGGACAGGGAAGGAGGGTAGCGGGCTCGAGCTCCTACAATGAGCAGTTCTTC,CASILSGQGRRVAGSSSYNEQFF
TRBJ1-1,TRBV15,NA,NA,TGTGCCACCAGCTTTCAGAAGACAGGGAACACTGAAGCTTTCTTT,CATSFQKTGNTEAFF
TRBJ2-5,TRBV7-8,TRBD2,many,TGTGCCAGCAGCTTAGACCGCGAGGGACTAGCAACGGAGACCCAGTACTTC,CASSLDREGLATETQYF
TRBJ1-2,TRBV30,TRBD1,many,TGTGCCTCTGACAGGGGCCCCTATGGCTACACCTTC,CASDRGPYGYTF
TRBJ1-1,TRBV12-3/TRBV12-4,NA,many,TGTGCCAGCGCCGGGGGGGGAATGAACACTGAAGCTTTCTTT,CASAGGGMNTEAFF
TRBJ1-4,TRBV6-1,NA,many,TGTGCCTCCCAGGAATGGGCCGGTGAAAAACTGTTTTTT,CASQEWAGEKLFF
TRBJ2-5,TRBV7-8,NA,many,TGTGCCAGCAGCTTGGGATTCGGGGAGACCCAGTACTTC,CASSLGFGETQYF
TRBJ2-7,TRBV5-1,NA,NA,TGCGCCAGCAGCACCCGGGACGGGAGTCGTTACGAGCAGTACTTC,CASSTRDGSRYEQYF
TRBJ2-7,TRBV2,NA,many,TGTGCCAGCAGATACGCGGGACTCCCCTACGAGCAGTACTTC,CASRYAGLPYEQYF
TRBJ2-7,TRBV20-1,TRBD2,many,TGCAGTGCTAGAGCTTCTAGCGGGACGGGTGAGCAGTACTTC,CSARASSGTGEQYF
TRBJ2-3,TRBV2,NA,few,TGTGCCAGCATGCTGGCCAGGGACGCAGATACGCAGTATTTT,CASMLARDADTQYF
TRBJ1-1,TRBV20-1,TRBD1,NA,TGCAGTGCTAGGACCCCCGGACAGGGCAGCACTGAAGCTTTCTTT,CSARTPGQGSTEAFF
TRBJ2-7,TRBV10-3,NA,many,TGTGCCATCAGTGATCTACAGCTCGGCGAGCAGTACTTC,CAISDLQLGEQYF
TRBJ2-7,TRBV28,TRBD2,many,TGTGCCAGCAGCCCCGGACTAGAAAGTTACGAGCAGTACTTC,CASSPGLESYEQYF
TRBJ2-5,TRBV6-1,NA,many,TGTGCCAGCAGTGACAGGGGGGACTTGGCCCAGTACTTC,CASSDRGDLAQYF
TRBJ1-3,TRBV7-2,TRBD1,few,TGTGCCAGCAGCTTAGTCGTAGGGGGCAGATCTGGAAACACCATATATTTT,CASSLVVGGRSGNTIYF
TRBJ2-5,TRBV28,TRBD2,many,TGTGCCAGCAGTTTAGCGGGAGGGCAAGAGACCCAGTACTTC,CASSLAGGQETQYF
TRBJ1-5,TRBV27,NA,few,TGTGCCAGCAGTTTGCAGGGACTAAGCAATCAGCCCCAGCATTTT,CASSLQGLSNQPQHF
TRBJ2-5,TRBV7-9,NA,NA,TGTGCCAGCAGCTTAGGATTGAGGGCCCCAGACCAAGAGACCCAGTACTTC,CASSLGLRAPDQETQYF
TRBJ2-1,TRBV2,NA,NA,TGTGCCAGCAGCGCATTCGGTGAGCAGTTCTTC,CASSAFGEQFF
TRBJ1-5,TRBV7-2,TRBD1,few,TGTGCCAGCAGCTTAGCGACAGGGCTTTATAGCAATCAGCCCCAGCATTTT,CASSLATGLYSNQPQHF
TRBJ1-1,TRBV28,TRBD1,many,TGTGCCAGCGGGGACAGGGGCGAAGCTTTCTTT,CASGDRGEAFF
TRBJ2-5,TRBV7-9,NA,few,TGTGCCAGCAGTCCGGATAACCAAGAGACCCAGTACTTC,CASSPDNQETQYF
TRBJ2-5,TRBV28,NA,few,TGTGCCAGCAGTTTAGGATTTTGGGACGGAGATTATTATACGCAACGGACCCAGTACTTC,CASSLGFWDGDYYTQRTQYF
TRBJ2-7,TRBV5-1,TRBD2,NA,TGCGCCAGCAGCTGGGGGACTAGCGGGAGTCCAGAGCAGTACTTC,CASSWGTSGSPEQYF
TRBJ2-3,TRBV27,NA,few,TGTGCCAGCAGTTTGAGGCTAGCTACAGATACGCAGTATTTT,CASSLRLATDTQYF
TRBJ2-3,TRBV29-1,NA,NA,TGCAGCTTCCGGAAGAACCCGAGCACAGATACGCAGTATTTT,CSFRKNPSTDTQYF
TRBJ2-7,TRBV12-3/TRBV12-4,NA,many,TGTGCCAGCAGACGCCGGGACTACGAGCAGTACTTC,CASRRRDYEQYF
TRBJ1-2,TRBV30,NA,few,TGTGCCTGCCCCCGGGCCGGCTATGGCTACACCTTC,CACPRAGYGYTF
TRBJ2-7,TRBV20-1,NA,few,TGCAGTGCTAGACAGAGATACGAGCAGTACTTC,CSARQRYEQYF
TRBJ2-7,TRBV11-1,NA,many,TGTGCCAGCAGCTTAGGATGGCGAGCAGGGGAGCAGTACTTC,CASSLGWRAGEQYF
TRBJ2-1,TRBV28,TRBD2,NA,TGTGCCAGCAGTCTAACCCAAGGCAAGCGTAGCGGGAGGCGGGACAATGAGCAGTTCTTC,CASSLTQGKRSGRRDNEQFF
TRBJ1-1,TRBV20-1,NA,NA,TGCAGTGCCTACACAGACAGGTTTGAAGGGTTCACTGAAGCTTTCTTT,CSAYTDRFEGFTEAFF
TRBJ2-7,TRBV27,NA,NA,TGTGCCAGCAGCTTAGTTGGTGGAGGGACATTTACCTACGAGCAGTACTTC,CASSLVGGGTFTYEQYF
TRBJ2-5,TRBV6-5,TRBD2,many,TGTGCCAGCAGTTACTCGAGAATAGCGGGAGGGCAAGAGACCCAGTACTTC,CASSYSRIAGGQETQYF
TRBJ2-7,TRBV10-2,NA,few,TGCGCCAGCAGGGACGAGGGGGTCTACGAGCAGTACTTC,CASRDEGVYEQYF
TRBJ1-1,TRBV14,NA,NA,TGTGCCAGCAGCCAAGCCGGGGTCAGGGGAGCTTTCTTT,CASSQAGVRGAFF
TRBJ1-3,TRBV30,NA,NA,TGTGCCTGGAGTACGAGACAGCTCTCTGGAAACACCATATATTTT,CAWSTRQLSGNTIYF
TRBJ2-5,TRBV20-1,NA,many,TGCAGTGGTACTACGCCTCGTCCCAGAGGGACCTTCCAAGAGACCCAGTACTTC,CSGTTPRPRGTFQETQYF